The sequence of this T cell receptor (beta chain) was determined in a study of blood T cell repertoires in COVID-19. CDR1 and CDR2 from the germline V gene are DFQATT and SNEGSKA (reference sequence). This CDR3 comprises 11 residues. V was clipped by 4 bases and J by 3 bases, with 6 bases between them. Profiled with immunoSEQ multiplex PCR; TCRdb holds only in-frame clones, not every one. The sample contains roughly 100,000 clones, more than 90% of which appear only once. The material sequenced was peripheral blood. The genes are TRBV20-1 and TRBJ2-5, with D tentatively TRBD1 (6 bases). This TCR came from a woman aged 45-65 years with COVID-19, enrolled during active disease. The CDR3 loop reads CSANREETQYF. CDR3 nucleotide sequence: TGCAGTGCTAACAGGGAAGAGACCCAGTACTTC.